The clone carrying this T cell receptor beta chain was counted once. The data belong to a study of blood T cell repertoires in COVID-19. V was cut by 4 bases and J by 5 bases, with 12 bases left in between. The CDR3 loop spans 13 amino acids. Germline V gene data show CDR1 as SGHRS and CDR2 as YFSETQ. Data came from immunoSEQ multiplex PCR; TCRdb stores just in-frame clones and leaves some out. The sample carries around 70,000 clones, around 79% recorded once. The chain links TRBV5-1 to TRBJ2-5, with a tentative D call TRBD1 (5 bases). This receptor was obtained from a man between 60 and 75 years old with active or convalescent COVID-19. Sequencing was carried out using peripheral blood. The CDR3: CASSSRVRETQYF. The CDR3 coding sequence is TGCGCCAGCAGCAGCAGGGTTCGGGAGACCCAGTACTTC. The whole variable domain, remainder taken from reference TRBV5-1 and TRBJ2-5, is KAGVTQTPRYLIKTRGQQVTLSCSPISGHRSVSWYQQTPGQGLQFLFEYFSETQRNKGNFPGRFSGRQFSNSRSEMNVSTLELGDSALYLCASSSRVRETQYFGPGTRLLVL.